These 28 T cell receptor beta chains came from one sample sequenced in a study of a mutant IDH1 vaccine in newly diagnosed glioma. Time point given: week 35, safety follow-up. Topical imiquimod was applied with each vaccine dose, which held 300 ug of mutant IDH1 20-mer peptide. These TCRs' antigens remain unknown. Sequencing used immunoSEQ multiplex PCR; TCRdb keeps in-frame clones, though not all of them. The profile shows tens of thousands of clones, roughly 76% of them singletons. Sequenced material: PBMCs, taken from a glioma patient whose treatment included an IDH1 peptide vaccine. Every receptor here comes from a man in his forties with glioma.

The CDR3 bases are TGCGCCAGCAGCTTGGCGGGGGGAAATCATGGCTACACCTTC. Translation: CASSLAGGNHGYTF. The gene calls are TRBV5-1 and TRBJ1-2, with D possibly being TRBD1 (5 bases). The CDR3 runs to 14 residues. The germline V gene has CDR1 SGHRS and CDR2 YFSETQ. V dropped 0 bases and J dropped 6 bases, with 12 bases sitting between them. Full variable domain (rest looked up from reference TRBV5-1 and TRBJ1-2): KAGVTQTPRYLIKTRGQQVTLSCSPISGHRSVSWYQQTPGQGLQFLFEYFSETQRNKGNFPGRFSGRQFSNSRSEMNVSTLELGDSALYLCASSLAGGNHGYTFGSGTRLTVV.

The V and J genes are TRBV15 and TRBJ2-4, with TRBD1 as a possible D gene (7 bases). Trimming took 0 bases from V and 9 from J, leaving 12 bases between them. The CDR3 runs to 14 residues. The germline V gene encodes CDR1 LNHNV and CDR2 YYDKDF (reference sequence). The CDR3 region has the DNA TGTGCCACCAGCAGAGATCAGGGGGGAGGCATTCAGTACTTC. This gives the protein CATSRDQGGGIQYF.

The chain joins TRBV6-6 to TRBJ2-5; 7 bases align to TRBD1. The germline CDR1 and CDR2 sequences are MNHNY and SVGAGI (reference sequence). The CDR3 runs 13 residues. V lost 5 bases to trimming and J lost 5 bases; unmatched junction nucleotides: 5. CDR3 nucleotides: TGTGCCAGCAGTCTAGACAGGGTCGAGACCCAGTACTTC. Its protein is CASSLDRVETQYF.

There are many counts of this clone. V gene TRBV2 combines with J gene TRBJ2-1; 8 nucleotides match TRBD2. Germline V gives CDR1 SNHLY, CDR2 FYNNEI. The CDR3 runs to 16 residues. With V trimmed by 6 bases and J by 0 bases, 7 bases remained unmatched. The CDR3 sequence: CASSFSGAVSYNEQFF. The CDR3, as DNA: TGTGCCAGCAGCTTTAGCGGGGCCGTCTCCTACAATGAGCAGTTCTTC.

The rearrangement uses TRBV4-3 and TRBJ2-3, with D perhaps TRBD2 (6 bases). V was shortened by 1 base and J by 3 bases, with 17 bases between the two germline ends. CDR1 and CDR2 from the germline V gene are LGHNA and YSLEER. The CDR3 length is 17 residues. DNA of the CDR3: TGCGCCAGCAGCCAAGCCCTGTGGGGGGTGTCGACAGATACGCAGTATTTT. Amino acids: CASSQALWGVSTDTQYF.

CDR3 sequence: CASSPRTGYGYTF. CDR3 in DNA: TGTGCCAGCAGCCCAAGGACAGGGTATGGCTACACCTTC. This chain links TRBV11-2 with TRBJ1-2, with 8 bases identical to TRBD1. There are 13 residues in the CDR3. J gave up 5 bases and V 5 bases, and 4 bases lay outside the gene matches. Germline lookup yields CDR1 SGHAT and CDR2 FQNNGV.

The gene calls are TRBV19 and TRBJ1-5, with D possibly being TRBD1 (6 bases). The germline gives CDR1 LNHDA, CDR2 SQIVND (reference sequence). CDR3 length: 14 amino acids. V was shortened by 6 bases and J by 3 bases, with 12 bases between the two germline ends. Here the CDR3 DNA reads TGTGCCAGTAGCTGGACAGCCGACAATCAGCCCCAGCATTTT. This sequence encodes CASSWTADNQPQHF. Full variable domain (missing parts from reference TRBV19 and TRBJ1-5): DGGITQSPKYLFRKEGQNVTLSCEQNLNHDAMYWYRQDPGQGLRLIYYSQIVNDFQKGDIAEGYSVSREKKESFPLTVTSAQKNPTAFYLCASSWTADNQPQHFGDGTRLSIL.

This clone was seen only once. This chain connects TRBV2 to TRBJ2-7; D gene unclear. V shed 6 bases and J shed 3 bases, with 9 bases lying between them. Germline values: CDR1 SNHLY, CDR2 FYNNEI. The length of the CDR3 is 12 residues. Here the CDR3 DNA reads TGTGCCAGCAGGCTCCCAGTCTACGAGCAGTACTTC. Its translation is CASRLPVYEQYF.

The CDR3 spells CASKGLAGGDTQYF. The DNA of the CDR3 is TGTGCCAGCAAGGGACTAGCGGGTGGAGATACGCAGTATTTT. The V call is TRBV6-5, the J call TRBJ2-3, with TRBD2 identical over 12 bases. The CDR3 consists of 14 residues. V lost 7 bases and J lost 5; bases outside the gene matches: 4. Germline CDR1 MNHEY, CDR2 SVGAGI.

The rearrangement links TRBV12-5 to TRBJ1-4, with 8 bases matching TRBD1. J lost 6 bases, V lost 2 bases, and 5 bases had no gene match. Germline V lookup: CDR1 LGHNT, CDR2 FRNRAP. The CDR3 loop spans 15 amino acids. The CDR3 region has the DNA TGTGCTAGTGGTTTGTTGACGACAGGGGATGAAAAACTGTTTTTT. It encodes CASGLLTTGDEKLFF.

J is TRBJ1-4 and V is TRBV4-1; TRBD1 is a possible D gene (5 bases). CDR3 length: 14 residues. Germline values: CDR1 MGHRA, CDR2 YSYEKL. V lost 4 bases, J lost 6 bases, and 12 bases lay in between. As DNA, the CDR3 is TGCGCCAGCAGCCGAGGAGGGGTAGATGAAAAACTGTTTTTT. Its translation: CASSRGGVDEKLFF.

This clone is a singleton in its sample. V is TRBV19 and J is TRBJ2-3; 12 nucleotides match TRBD2. CDR1 and CDR2 (germline): LNHDA, SQIVND (reference sequence). The J segment lost 4 bases and the V segment lost 4 bases, leaving 3 bases of the junction unmatched. The CDR3 has 15 residues. CDR3 in amino acids: CASSTGLAGPDTQYF. The CDR3, as DNA: TGTGCCAGTAGTACTGGACTAGCGGGGCCAGATACGCAGTATTTT.

The genes are TRBV4-2 and TRBJ2-3, with 9 positions matching TRBD2. Trimming cost V 0 bases and J 4 bases; bases outside gene matches: 2. This CDR3 is 15 amino acids long. The germline CDR1 and CDR2 sequences are LGHNA and YNFKEQ. CDR3 protein: CASSQERGGPDTQYF. CDR3 coding DNA: TGTGCCAGCAGCCAAGAGCGGGGGGGCCCAGATACGCAGTATTTT.

The chain joins TRBV5-1 to TRBJ2-5; D possibly corresponds to TRBD2 (7 bases). Trimming left V 1 base short and J 10 bases short, with 14 bases between. This CDR3 is 13 amino acids long. Per the germline V gene, CDR1 is SGHRS and CDR2 is YFSETQ. The CDR3 reads CASSLSTGGDQYF. The CDR3 DNA follows: TGCGCCAGCAGCTTGAGTACGGGGGGCGACCAGTACTTC. Drawing the rest from reference TRBV5-1 and TRBJ2-5, the complete variable domain is KAGVTQTPRYLIKTRGQQVTLSCSPISGHRSVSWYQQTPGQGLQFLFEYFSETQRNKGNFPGRFSGRQFSNSRSEMNVSTLELGDSALYLCASSLSTGGDQYFGPGTRLLVL.

The V call is TRBV7-3, the J call TRBJ1-5; D is possibly TRBD1 (5 bases). Germline V gene sequence: CDR1 SGHTA, CDR2 FQGTGA. CDR3 length equals 13 residues. V dropped 5 bases and J dropped 4 bases, with 9 bases sitting between them. The CDR3 coding sequence is TGTGCCAGCAGCCCCGGGGCTAATCAGCCCCAGCATTTT. Translating gives CASSPGANQPQHF.

The CDR3 reads CASTLRDRGYEQYF. The CDR3 DNA follows: TGTGCCAGCACTCTCCGGGACCGTGGCTACGAGCAGTACTTC. V gene TRBV7-4 combines with J gene TRBJ2-7, with D possibly called TRBD1 or TRBD2 (5 bases each). Per germline, CDR1 SGHVT and CDR2 SQSDAQ. The germline V and J ends were trimmed by 7 bases and 3 bases, with 16 bases remaining between them. The CDR3 has 14 amino acids.

The chain carries TRBV5-4 and TRBJ1-1, with D uncertain. Trimming stripped 5 bases from V and 0 bases from J, with 14 bases between. Looked up from germline, CDR1 is SGHNT and CDR2 is YYREEE (reference sequence). The CDR3 spans 15 residues. The CDR3 DNA sequence: TGTGCCAGCAGAACGGGAGCAACCATGAACACTGAAGCTTTCTTT. Amino acids: CASRTGATMNTEAFF.

Only one count was recorded for this clone. V gene TRBV14 combines with J gene TRBJ2-7; D may be TRBD1 (6 bases). V dropped 0 bases and J dropped 4 bases, with 22 bases sitting between them. Per the germline V gene, CDR1 is SGHDN and CDR2 is FVKESK. This CDR3 has 18 amino acids. CDR3 region: CASSQELGTRLIWYEQYF. Here the CDR3 DNA reads TGTGCCAGCAGCCAAGAACTGGGGACAAGATTGATCTGGTACGAGCAGTACTTC.

With regard to this clone: Other nucleotide sequences from this sample produce the same CDR3. The genes are TRBV5-4 and TRBJ2-7; D ambiguous. Germline V gene sequence: CDR1 SGHNT, CDR2 YYREEE (reference sequence). V was clipped by 2 bases and J by 1 base, with 10 bases between them. The CDR3 contains 14 residues. The CDR3 bases are TGTGCCAGCAGCTTAGACCCTCGGTCCTACGAGCAGTACTTC. Amino acid sequence: CASSLDPRSYEQYF.

The gene calls are TRBV15 and TRBJ2-6, with D possibly TRBD1 on 5 matching bases. The CDR3 has 19 residues. CDR1 and CDR2 (germline): LNHNV, YYDKDF (reference sequence). The ends were cut back, 0 bases at V and 4 bases at J, with 19 bases in the middle. This CDR3 reads CATSRDSMTQGTGANVLTF. The CDR3 DNA is TGTGCCACCAGCAGAGATAGTATGACCCAGGGAACGGGGGCCAACGTCCTGACTTTC.

The chain recombines TRBV13 with TRBJ2-5; D uncertain. The CDR3 loop spans 12 amino acids. Trimming pared 1 base from V and 4 bases from J, leaving 4 bases between. Germline CDR1 and CDR2: PRHDT and FYEKMQ (reference sequence). DNA for the CDR3: TGTGCCAGCAGCTTAGAGGGAGAGACCCAGTACTTC. Its translation: CASSLEGETQYF.

The rearrangement links TRBV7-2 to TRBJ2-5; D is undetermined. Germline lookup yields CDR1 SGHTA and CDR2 FQGNSA. Trimming shortened V by 4 bases and J by 1 base, and 10 bases separated the two germline ends. The CDR3 is 14 residues long. CDR3 in DNA: TGTGCCAGCAGCTCCAGACGGTTCCAAGAGACCCAGTACTTC. It is translated as CASSSRRFQETQYF.

V is TRBV7-9 and J is TRBJ2-7, with D unclear. The CDR3 extends over 13 amino acids. The germline V gene encodes CDR1 SEHNR and CDR2 FQNEAQ (reference sequence). V lost 5 bases and J lost 0, with 8 bases in between. The CDR3 coding sequence is TGTGCCAGCAGCGCAGGTAACTCCTACGAGCAGTACTTC. Amino acids: CASSAGNSYEQYF.

The V gene is TRBV27, the J gene TRBJ1-4; 7 nucleotides line up with TRBD1. V gave up 3 bases and J gave up 7 bases; unmatched junction bases: 11. This CDR3 is built from 16 residues. Germline V lookup: CDR1 MNHEY, CDR2 SMNVEV (reference sequence). CDR3 residues: CASSLDKQGRGEKLFF. The CDR3 nucleotides read TGTGCCAGCAGTTTGGACAAACAGGGGCGGGGTGAAAAACTGTTTTTT.

The V gene is TRBV28, the J gene TRBJ2-3, with 9 bases that match TRBD1. From germline, CDR1 is MDHEN and CDR2 SYDVKM. J lost 0 bases, V lost 2 bases, and 9 bases had no gene match. CDR3 length equals 18 residues. The CDR3 DNA reads as TGTGCCAGCAGTTTAAGGGGTTCCGGGACAGGGAGCACAGATACGCAGTATTTT. Translating it yields CASSLRGSGTGSTDTQYF.

The chain carries TRBV7-2 and TRBJ2-7; D uncertain. The CDR3 totals 14 residues. CDR1 and CDR2 (germline): SGHTA, FQGNSA. Trimming removed 1 base at V and 5 bases at J, with 12 bases between. The CDR3 is CASSLGGGIDEQYF. The DNA for the CDR3 is TGTGCCAGCAGCTTAGGTGGTGGGATCGACGAGCAGTACTTC.

The chain has TRBV4-1 and TRBJ2-7, with 9 bases that match TRBD2. The CDR3 spans 15 residues. After removal of 0 bases from V and 3 bases from J, the junction contained 3 bases not matched to a gene. Germline V gives CDR1 MGHRA, CDR2 YSYEKL. The CDR3, as DNA: TGCGCCAGCAGCCAAGAGGAAGCGGGAGGCTACGAGCAGTACTTC. The encoded protein is CASSQEEAGGYEQYF.

CDR3 sequence (DNA): TGTGCCAGTAGAACCGGGACAGTTAACACCGGGGAGCTGTTTTTT. Amino acid sequence: CASRTGTVNTGELFF. This chain connects TRBV19 to TRBJ2-2; 7 nucleotides match TRBD1. The germline V gene has CDR1 LNHDA and CDR2 SQIVND (reference sequence). CDR3 size: 15 residues. Germline trimming cut 6 bases from V and 2 bases from J; bases unmatched to any gene: 6.